The 13 T cell receptor beta chains below were found in one sample sequenced in a study of blood T cell repertoires in COVID-19. The table came from immunoSEQ multiplex PCR; TCRdb's copy has only in-frame clones and leaves some out. The repertoire holds a few hundred thousand clones, about 85% seen once, with 4% to 6% in the top ten. Source material: peripheral blood. Receptors were obtained from a woman between 55 and 75 years old who had recovered from COVID-19.

This rearrangement joins TRBV19 to TRBJ1-3; the D is unclear. Germline assignment: CDR1 LNHDA and CDR2 SQIVND (reference sequence). The CDR3 runs to 14 residues. Trimming removed 4 bases at V and 0 bases at J, with 7 bases between. The CDR3 bases are TGTGCCAGTAGTAGCGGGAACTCTGGAAACACCATATATTTT. This sequence encodes CASSSGNSGNTIYF.

The V call is TRBV19, the J call TRBJ1-6; D might be TRBD1 (5 bases). Germline V gives CDR1 LNHDA, CDR2 SQIVND (reference sequence). Trimming stripped 4 bases from V and 6 bases from J, with 13 bases between. This CDR3 has 15 amino acids. DNA of the CDR3: TGTGCCAGTAGTACCTCGGGGGGGGGTAATTCACCCCTCCACTTT. Residues: CASSTSGGGNSPLHF.

This sequence joins TRBV11-3 and TRBJ2-2, with 14 bases identical to TRBD2. With V trimmed by 2 bases and J by 3 bases, 11 bases remained unmatched. There are 20 residues in the CDR3. Germline V CDR1 and CDR2: SGHNT, YENEEA. CDR3 region: CASSLSPGTSGGSYTGELFF. CDR3 DNA: TGTGCCAGCAGCTTATCACCAGGGACTAGCGGGGGCTCTTACACCGGGGAGCTGTTTTTT.

The rearrangement joins TRBV27 to TRBJ1-5; 7 nucleotides align to TRBD1. Germline V gene sequence: CDR1 MNHEY, CDR2 SMNVEV (reference sequence). After removal of 2 bases from V and 2 bases from J, the junction contained 3 bases not matched to a gene. The CDR3 covers 15 residues. The DNA of the CDR3 is TGTGCCAGCAGTTTAGGGCAGGGGGGCAATCAGCCCCAGCATTTT. Translation gives CASSLGQGGNQPQHF.

The chain is built from TRBV12-3 or TRBV12-4 and TRBJ1-2; the D is unclear. This CDR3 contains 12 residues. V was trimmed by 4 bases and J by 6 bases, leaving 9 bases between them. As DNA, the CDR3 is TGTGCCAGCAGTTATAATTTAGATGGCTACACCTTC. Amino acids: CASSYNLDGYTF.

The chain couples TRBV2 to TRBJ2-1; D perhaps matches TRBD2 (5 bases). The CDR3 loop spans 12 amino acids. Germline assignment: CDR1 SNHLY and CDR2 FYNNEI. The ends were cut back, 3 bases at V and 13 bases at J, with 13 bases in the middle. The CDR3 DNA reads as TGTGCCAGCAGTGAGGACGGGGTGATCCAGTTCTTC. It encodes CASSEDGVIQFF.

The rearrangement joins TRBV5-1 to TRBJ1-5; maybe TRBD1 (5 bases). Germline CDR1 SGHRS, CDR2 YFSETQ. This CDR3 region has 15 residues. Trimming took off 0 bases at V and 4 bases at J, with 11 bases between the two ends. CDR3: CASSLVGAPNQPQHF. CDR3 in DNA: TGCGCCAGCAGCTTGGTAGGGGCCCCAAATCAGCCCCAGCATTTT.

The CDR3 bases are TGTGCCATCAGTGAGTCGAAAGGAGCGGGGGACGTTGAGCAGTTCTTC. This gives the protein CAISESKGAGDVEQFF. V and J are TRBV10-3 and TRBJ2-1; 8 bases line up with TRBD2. Germline CDR1 is ENHRY and CDR2 is SYGVKD. The CDR3 extends over 16 amino acids. V shed 0 bases, J shed 9 bases, and the junction held 10 bases outside the gene matches.

The V gene is TRBV18, the J gene TRBJ1-1; tentatively, D is TRBD1 (6 bases). The ends were cut back, 2 bases at V and 0 bases at J, with 7 bases in the middle. CDR1 and CDR2 from the germline V gene are KGHSH and LQKENI. The CDR3 sequence is 14 residues long. CDR3 region: CASSPYRVNTEAFF. CDR3 nucleotides: TGTGCCAGCTCACCATACAGGGTGAACACTGAAGCTTTCTTT. The entire variable domain, with the rest obtained from reference TRBV18 and TRBJ1-1, is as follows: NAGVMQNPRHLVRRRGQEARLRCSPMKGHSHVYWYRQLPEEGLKFMVYLQKENIIDESGMPKERFSAEFPKEGPSILRIQQVVRGDSAAYFCASSPYRVNTEAFFGQGTRLTVV.

The V and J genes are TRBV30 and TRBJ2-7; 11 bases map to TRBD2. CDR3 length equals 14 residues. The germline gives CDR1 GTSNPN, CDR2 SVGIG (reference sequence). After removal of 1 base from V and 2 bases from J, the junction contained 1 base not matched to a gene. CDR3 region: CAWSGLAGPYEQYF. CDR3 DNA: TGTGCCTGGAGTGGACTAGCGGGGCCCTACGAGCAGTACTTC.

CDR3 in DNA: TGTGCCTGGAGTGTACGGGGTCATCAGCCCCAGCATTTT. Translated: CAWSVRGHQPQHF. The chain couples TRBV30 to TRBJ1-5; no definite D call. In germline, CDR1 is GTSNPN, CDR2 SVGIG (reference sequence). The ends were cut back, 0 bases at V and 5 bases at J, with 8 bases in the middle. The CDR3 extends over 13 amino acids.

There are a few counts of this clone. CDR3 sequence: CAWSGLAGSSYEQYF. CDR3 sequence (DNA): TGTGCCTGGAGTGGACTAGCGGGGAGCTCCTACGAGCAGTACTTC. The chain is built from TRBV30 and TRBJ2-7; 11 positions match TRBD2. The CDR3 length is 15 residues. In germline, CDR1 is GTSNPN, CDR2 SVGIG (reference sequence). The V segment lost 1 base and the J segment 0 bases; nucleotides outside the gene matches: 2. Full variable domain (outside the CDR3, taken from reference TRBV30 and TRBJ2-7): SQTIHQWPATLVQPVGSPLSLECTVEGTSNPNLYWYRQAAGRGLQLLFYSVGIGQISSEVPQNLSASRPQDRQFILSSKKLLLSDSGFYLCAWSGLAGSSYEQYFGPGTRLTVT.

This clone came up once. V and J are TRBV2 and TRBJ1-3, with 9 bases fitting TRBD1. Germline CDR1 reads SNHLY; CDR2 reads FYNNEI. Unmatched junction bases numbered 7, after V lost 6 bases and J lost 7 bases. CDR3 size: 14 residues. CDR3 DNA sequence: TGTGCCAGCAGGAAGGACAGGGGCGGGAACACCATATATTTT. Protein: CASRKDRGGNTIYF.